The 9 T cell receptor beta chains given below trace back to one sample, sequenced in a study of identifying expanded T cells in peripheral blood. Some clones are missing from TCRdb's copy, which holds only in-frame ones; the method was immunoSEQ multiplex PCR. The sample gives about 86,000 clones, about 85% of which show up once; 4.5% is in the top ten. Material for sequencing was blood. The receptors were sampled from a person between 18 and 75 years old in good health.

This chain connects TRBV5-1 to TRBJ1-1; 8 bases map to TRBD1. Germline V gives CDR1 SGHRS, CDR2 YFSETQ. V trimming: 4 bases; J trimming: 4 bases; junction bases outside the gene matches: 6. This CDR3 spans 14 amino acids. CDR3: CASSPDRGGTEAFF. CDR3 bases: TGCGCCAGCAGCCCCGACAGGGGAGGCACTGAAGCTTTCTTT. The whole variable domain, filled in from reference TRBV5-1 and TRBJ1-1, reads KAGVTQTPRYLIKTRGQQVTLSCSPISGHRSVSWYQQTPGQGLQFLFEYFSETQRNKGNFPGRFSGRQFSNSRSEMNVSTLELGDSALYLCASSPDRGGTEAFFGQGTRLTVV.

The CDR3 nucleotides are TGTGCTAGTGGTCGCGCTCGGGACAGGCGAACCGGCTACACCTTC. Translation: CASGRARDRRTGYTF. V and J are TRBV12-5 and TRBJ1-2; 8 bases align to TRBD1. Germline lookup yields CDR1 LGHNT and CDR2 FRNRAP. The CDR3 runs to 15 residues. V shed 5 bases and J 8 bases; nucleotides not matched to a gene: 13. Looking up the rest from reference TRBV12-5 and TRBJ1-2 gives the full variable domain: DARVTQTPRHKVTEMGQEVTMRCQPILGHNTVFWYRQTMMQGLELLAYFRNRAPLDDSGMPKDRFSAEMPDATLATLKIQPSEPRDSAVYFCASGRARDRRTGYTFGSGTRLTVV.

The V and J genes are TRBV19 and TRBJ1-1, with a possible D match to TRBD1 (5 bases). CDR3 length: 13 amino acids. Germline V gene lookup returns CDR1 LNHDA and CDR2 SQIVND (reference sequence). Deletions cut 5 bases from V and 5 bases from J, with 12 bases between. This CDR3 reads CASSEGRRTEAFF. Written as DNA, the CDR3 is TGTGCCAGTAGTGAGGGGCGTCGGACTGAAGCTTTCTTT. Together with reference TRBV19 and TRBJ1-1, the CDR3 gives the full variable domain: DGGITQSPKYLFRKEGQNVTLSCEQNLNHDAMYWYRQDPGQGLRLIYYSQIVNDFQKGDIAEGYSVSREKKESFPLTVTSAQKNPTAFYLCASSEGRRTEAFFGQGTRLTVV.

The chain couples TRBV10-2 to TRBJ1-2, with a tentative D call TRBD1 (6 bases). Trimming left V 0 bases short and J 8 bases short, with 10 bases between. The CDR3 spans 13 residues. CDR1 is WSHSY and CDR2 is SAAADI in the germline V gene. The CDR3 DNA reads TGCGCCAGCAGTGAGTCCCCCGGGGGCGGCTACACCTTC. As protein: CASSESPGGGYTF.

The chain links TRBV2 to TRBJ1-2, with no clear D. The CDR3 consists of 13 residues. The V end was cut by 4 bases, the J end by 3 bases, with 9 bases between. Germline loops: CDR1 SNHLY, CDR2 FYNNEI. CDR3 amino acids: CASSGGTDYGYTF. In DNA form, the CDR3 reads TGTGCCAGCAGTGGGGGTACTGACTATGGCTACACCTTC. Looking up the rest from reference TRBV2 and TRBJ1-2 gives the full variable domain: EPEVTQTPSHQVTQMGQEVILRCVPISNHLYFYWYRQILGQKVEFLVSFYNNEISEKSEIFDDQFSVERPDGSNFTLKIRSTKLEDSAMYFCASSGGTDYGYTFGSGTRLTVV.

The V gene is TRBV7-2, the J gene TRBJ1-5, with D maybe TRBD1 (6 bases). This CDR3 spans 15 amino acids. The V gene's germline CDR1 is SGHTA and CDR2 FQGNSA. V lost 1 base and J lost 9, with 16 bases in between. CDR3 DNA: TGTGCCAGCAGCTTAGATGTGGGACAAATCGGGCCCCAGCATTTT. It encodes CASSLDVGQIGPQHF.

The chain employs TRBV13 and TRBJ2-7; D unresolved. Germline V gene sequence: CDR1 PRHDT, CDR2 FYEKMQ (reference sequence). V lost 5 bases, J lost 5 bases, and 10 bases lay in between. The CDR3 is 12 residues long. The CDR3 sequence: CASSQTSDEQYF. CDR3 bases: TGTGCCAGCAGCCAGACAAGCGACGAGCAGTACTTC.

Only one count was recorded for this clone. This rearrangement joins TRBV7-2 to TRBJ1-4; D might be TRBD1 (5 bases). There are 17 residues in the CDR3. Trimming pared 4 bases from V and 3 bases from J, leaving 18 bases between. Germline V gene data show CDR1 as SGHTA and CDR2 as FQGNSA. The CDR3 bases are TGTGCCAGCAGCTCCAAGGGGTTTGTAATAGCTAATGAAAAACTGTTTTTT. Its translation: CASSSKGFVIANEKLFF.

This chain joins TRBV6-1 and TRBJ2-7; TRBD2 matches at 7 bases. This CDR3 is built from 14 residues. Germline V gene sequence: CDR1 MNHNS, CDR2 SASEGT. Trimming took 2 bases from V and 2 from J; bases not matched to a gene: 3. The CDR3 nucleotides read TGTGCCAGCAGTGAACCGAGCGGGACCTACGAGCAGTACTTC. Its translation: CASSEPSGTYEQYF.